This T cell receptor beta chain was recorded in a study of blood T cell repertoires in COVID-19 (dated by TCRdb to about 2020). Background for the entire study: Samples covering the acute and convalescent phases of COVID-19 were provided by collaborators in the United States, Italy and Spain. Samples were obtained from the ongoing ImmuneRACE study (first 160 participants) and from 950 to 1,500 subjects provided by 6 global collaborators. Sample metadata almost always included a de-identified subject ID, COVID-19 status, age in years and sex. The prospective study material was composed of cDNA or gDNA derived from T cells, B-cell-depleted T cells, or PBMCs. A freely available public database, intended as a resource for researchers studying the immune response to SARS-CoV-2, is where the repertoires were released. Subjects who had been exposed to COVID-19, were actively infected with it, or had recovered from it provided the deeply sampled blood TCRbeta repertoires that made up the dataset. Where HLA class I and class II types were available, the types were taken from metadata supplied by the sample provider, not from assay-based typing.

Concerning this clone itself: It has no known antigen specificity. No much larger clonotype is one base removed from it; base qualities were not supplied.

Collaborating institutions collected whole blood in K2EDTA tubes following their own protocols. For TCRbeta analysis, collaborator samples were shipped as frozen whole blood, as isolated PBMCs, or as DNA extracted from either sample type. The immunoSEQ Assay, a bias-controlled multiplex PCR, was used to amplify TCRbeta CDR3 regions from genomic DNA. The published analysis was carried out like this. The number of nucleated cells in each sample was estimated by amplification of reference gene primers within the assay. Sequence reads were collapsed and filtered to measure the absolute abundance of every unique TCRbeta CDR3 rearrangement. For each sample, productive Simpson clonality was calculated by taking the square root of Simpson's diversity index across productive rearrangements. The table was pulled from immuneACCESS by TCRdb, which kept in-frame rearrangements only. Such tables lose some clones; where checked, under half of the loss comes from unresolved V genes, and the rest has no known cause. The D gene and trimming were derived from the DNA, and the V and J assignments and clone size from that table. The sample contains over 300,000 clones, almost 90% of them found a single time. The top ten clonotypes cover about 6.8% of the sample.

Broad study findings and their caveats: Clinical and demographic metadata were provided uncurated, with the amount varying by source and participant.

From the cysteine through the phenylalanine, the CDR3 covers 16 amino acids. The CDR3 DNA has 48 bases and is translated from base 1. Between the V and J ends, shortened by 0 bases and 5 bases respectively, the junction contains 16 bases. The germline V gene encodes CDR1 LGHDT and CDR2 YNNKEL (reference sequence). The sample comprised peripheral blood. The receptor's source is a man younger than 30 with active or convalescent COVID-19. The chain is assembled from TRBV3-1 (or the pseudogene TRBV3-2) and TRBJ1-1; TRBD1 is a possible D gene, resting on 5 matching bases. The CDR3 has the sequence CASSQDLGRGGTEAFF. The nucleotide sequence is TGTGCCAGCAGCCAAGATCTTGGTAGGGGCGGAACTGAAGCTTTCTTT.